One T cell receptor (beta chain) is described in this entry. The authors reverse transcribed roughly 0.45 to 1 ug RNA with random hexamers. The CDR3 of TCR beta was amplified by immunoSEQ multiplex PCR across 54 Vbeta and 13 Jbeta. TCRdb recomputed calls from the immunoSEQ multiplex PCR reads with MiXCR, one row per CDR3 protein. The sample shows 130,000 to 150,000 distinct CDR3 sequences, around 94% of them seen only once. The sample comes from a study of CD8 T cells in Susac syndrome. Germline CDR1 reads LGHNA; CDR2 reads YSLEER. The CDR3 is 15 residues long. V gave up 1 base and J gave up 2 bases, with 11 bases separating them.

The sequence was obtained from a human donor in good health. The chain recombines TRBV4-3 with TRBJ1-2, with D uncertain. Sequencing was done on a sample of CD8+ T cells from PBMCs. DNA of the CDR3: TGCGCCAGCAGCCAAGTCGTAGGCCGAAACTATGGCTACACCTTC. Its protein product is CASSQVVGRNYGYTF.